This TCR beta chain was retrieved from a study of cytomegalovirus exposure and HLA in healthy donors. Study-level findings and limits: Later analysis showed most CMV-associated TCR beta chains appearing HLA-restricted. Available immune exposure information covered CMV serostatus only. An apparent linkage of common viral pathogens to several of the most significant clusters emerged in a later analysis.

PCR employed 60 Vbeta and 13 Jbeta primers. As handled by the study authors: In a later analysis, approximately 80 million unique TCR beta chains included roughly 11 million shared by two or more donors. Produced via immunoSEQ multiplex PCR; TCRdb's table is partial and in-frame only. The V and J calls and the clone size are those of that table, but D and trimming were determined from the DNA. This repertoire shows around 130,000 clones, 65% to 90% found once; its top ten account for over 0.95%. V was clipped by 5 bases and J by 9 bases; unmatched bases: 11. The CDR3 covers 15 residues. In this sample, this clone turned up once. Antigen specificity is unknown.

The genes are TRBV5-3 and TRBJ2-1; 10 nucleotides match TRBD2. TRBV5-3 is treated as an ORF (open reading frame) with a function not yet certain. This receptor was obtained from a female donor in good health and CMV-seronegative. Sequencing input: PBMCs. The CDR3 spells CARSSSSGRGGEQFF. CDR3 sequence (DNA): TGTGCCAGAAGTTCGTCTAGCGGGAGAGGAGGTGAGCAGTTCTTC.